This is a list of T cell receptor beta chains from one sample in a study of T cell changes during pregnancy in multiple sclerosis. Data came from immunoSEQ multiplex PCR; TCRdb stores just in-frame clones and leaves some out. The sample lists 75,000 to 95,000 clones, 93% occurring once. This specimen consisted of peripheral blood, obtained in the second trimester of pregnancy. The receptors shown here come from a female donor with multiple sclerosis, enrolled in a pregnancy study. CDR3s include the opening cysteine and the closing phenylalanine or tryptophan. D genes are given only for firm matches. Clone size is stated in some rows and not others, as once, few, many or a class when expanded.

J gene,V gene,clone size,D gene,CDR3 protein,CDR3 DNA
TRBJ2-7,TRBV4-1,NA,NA,CASSRPISAGVGYEQYF,TGCGCCAGCAGCCGCCCGATCTCCGCAGGGGTCGGATACGAGCAGTACTTC
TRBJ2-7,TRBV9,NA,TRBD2,CASSPSPALGGEQYF,TGTGCCAGCAGCCCATCACCAGCCCTGGGGGGGGAGCAGTACTTC
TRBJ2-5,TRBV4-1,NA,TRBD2,CASSPTSGGRRETQYF,TGCGCCAGCAGCCCCACTAGCGGAGGGCGGAGGGAGACCCAGTACTTC
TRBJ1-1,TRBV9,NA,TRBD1,CASSARTGAVTEAFF,TGTGCCAGCAGCGCTCGGACAGGGGCGGTCACTGAAGCTTTCTTT
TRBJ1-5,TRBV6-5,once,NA,CASSQQGNQPQHF,TGTGCCAGCAGTCAACAGGGCAATCAGCCCCAGCATTTT
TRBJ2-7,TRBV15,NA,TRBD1,CATSSGTVPYEQYF,TGTGCCACCAGCAGCGGGACAGTACCCTACGAGCAGTACTTC
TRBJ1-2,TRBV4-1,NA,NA,CASSLAGRPRNPGFNYGYTF,TGCGCCAGCAGCCTAGCGGGAAGGCCGCGCAACCCTGGGTTTAACTATGGCTACACCTTC
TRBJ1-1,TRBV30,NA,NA,CAWSVRVDTEAFF,TGTGCCTGGAGTGTACGGGTCGACACTGAAGCTTTCTTT
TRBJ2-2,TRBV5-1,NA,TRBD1,CATMGQGNPGELFF,TGCGCCACAATGGGACAGGGGAATCCCGGGGAGCTGTTTTTT
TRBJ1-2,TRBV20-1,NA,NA,CSALQGGYTF,TGCAGTGCTTTACAGGGTGGCTACACCTTC
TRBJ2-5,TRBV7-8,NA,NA,CASSTRRGRQETQYF,TGTGCCAGCAGCACACGAAGGGGTAGGCAGGAGACCCAGTACTTC
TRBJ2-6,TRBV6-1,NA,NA,CASSQGTGANVLTF,TGTGCCAGCAGTCAGGGAACTGGGGCCAACGTCCTGACTTTC
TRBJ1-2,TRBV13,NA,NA,CASSLKDSGLGYTF,TGTGCCAGCAGCTTAAAGGACAGCGGTCTTGGCTACACCTTC
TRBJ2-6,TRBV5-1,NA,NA,CASSLAGGANVLTF,TGCGCCAGCAGCTTGGCGGGTGGGGCCAACGTCCTGACTTTC
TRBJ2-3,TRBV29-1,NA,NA,CSVEGFVVDTQYF,TGCAGCGTTGAAGGATTCGTAGTGGATACGCAGTATTTT
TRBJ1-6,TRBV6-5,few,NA,CASSPRLAGPLHF,TGTGCCAGCAGTCCCCGTTTGGCAGGGCCCCTCCACTTT
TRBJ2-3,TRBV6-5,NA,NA,CASSPSGQSTDTQYF,TGTGCCAGCAGTCCTTCGGGACAAAGCACAGATACGCAGTATTTT
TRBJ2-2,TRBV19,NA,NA,CASSISFILTGELFF,TGTGCCAGTAGTATCTCATTTATTCTAACCGGGGAGCTGTTTTTT
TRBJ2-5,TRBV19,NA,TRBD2,CATSGGNQETQYF,TGTGCCACGTCGGGGGGGAACCAAGAGACCCAGTACTTC
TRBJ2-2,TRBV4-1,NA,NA,CASSLPFGELFF,TGCGCCAGCAGCCTTCCATTCGGGGAGCTGTTTTTT
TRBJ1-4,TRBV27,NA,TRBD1,CASRRTGYGEKLFF,TGTGCCAGCAGAAGGACAGGGTACGGTGAAAAACTGTTTTTT
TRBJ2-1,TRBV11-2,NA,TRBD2,CASSSGLAGGWGYNEQFF,TGTGCCAGCAGCTCGGGACTAGCGGGGGGGTGGGGCTACAATGAGCAGTTCTTC
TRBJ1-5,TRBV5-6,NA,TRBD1,CASSVLDRGTSQPQHF,TGTGCCAGCAGCGTGCTCGACAGGGGGACGAGTCAGCCCCAGCATTTT
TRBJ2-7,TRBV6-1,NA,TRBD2,CASSEGTSGGYEQYF,TGTGCCAGCAGTGAGGGGACTAGCGGGGGTTACGAGCAGTACTTC
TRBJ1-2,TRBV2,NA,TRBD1,CASSGQGDYGYTF,TGTGCCAGCAGCGGACAGGGGGACTATGGCTACACCTTC
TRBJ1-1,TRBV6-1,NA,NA,CASSSRGYEAFF,TGTGCCAGCAGTTCCAGGGGTTATGAAGCTTTCTTT
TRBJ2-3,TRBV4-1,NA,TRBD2,CASSQPTSGPSTDTQYF,TGCGCCAGCAGCCAACCTACTAGCGGGCCGAGCACAGATACGCAGTATTTT
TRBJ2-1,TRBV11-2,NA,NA,CASSLVGKVHYNEQFF,TGTGCCAGCAGCTTAGTGGGCAAGGTCCATTACAATGAGCAGTTCTTC
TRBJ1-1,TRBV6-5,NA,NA,CASSYSGGNTEAFF,TGTGCCAGCAGTTACTCGGGGGGGAACACTGAAGCTTTCTTT
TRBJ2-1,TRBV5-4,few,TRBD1,CASSLGLGQGENNEQFF,TGTGCCAGCAGCTTGGGACTGGGACAGGGCGAAAACAATGAGCAGTTCTTC
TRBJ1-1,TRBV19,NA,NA,CASSRYSGTEAFF,TGTGCCAGTAGCCGATATTCGGGTACTGAAGCTTTCTTT
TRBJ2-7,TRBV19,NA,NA,CASSSVGQVHYEQYF,TGTGCCAGTAGTTCGGTGGGGCAGGTACACTACGAGCAGTACTTC
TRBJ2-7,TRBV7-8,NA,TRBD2,CASSFGAGEISYEQYF,TGTGCCAGCAGCTTCGGAGCGGGGGAAATCTCCTACGAGCAGTACTTC
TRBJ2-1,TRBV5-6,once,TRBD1,CASSWGQGSYNEQFF,TGTGCCAGCAGCTGGGGACAGGGCTCCTACAATGAGCAGTTCTTC
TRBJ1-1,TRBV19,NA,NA,CASRQWPDAFF,TGTGCCAGTAGACAGTGGCCTGACGCTTTCTTT
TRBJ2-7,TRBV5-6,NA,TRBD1,CASSLAQTGSTGEQYF,TGTGCCAGCAGCTTGGCCCAGACAGGGTCAACGGGAGAGCAGTACTTC
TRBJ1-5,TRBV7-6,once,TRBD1,CANGQGAREQPQHF,TGTGCCAATGGACAGGGGGCGCGTGAACAGCCCCAGCATTTT
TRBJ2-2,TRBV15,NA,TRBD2,CATSPGLVTSGELFF,TGTGCCACCTCTCCGGGACTAGTCACTTCCGGGGAGCTGTTTTTT
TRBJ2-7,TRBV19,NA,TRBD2,CASSGGEYEQYF,TGTGCCAGCAGCGGGGGGGAATACGAGCAGTACTTC
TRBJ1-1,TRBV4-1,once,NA,CASSQVVGANTEAFF,TGCGCCAGCAGCCAAGTGGTAGGGGCGAACACTGAAGCTTTCTTT
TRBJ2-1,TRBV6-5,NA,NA,CASSYYSMFNEQFF,TGTGCCAGCAGTTACTATTCCATGTTCAATGAGCAGTTCTTC
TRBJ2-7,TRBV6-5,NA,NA,CASSLAPYYEQYF,TGTGCCAGCAGTCTAGCGCCATACTACGAGCAGTACTTC
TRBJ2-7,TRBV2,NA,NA,CASSDQGIYEQYF,TGTGCCAGCAGTGACCAGGGTATCTACGAGCAGTACTTC
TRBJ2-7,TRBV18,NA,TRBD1,CASSGTGNYEQYF,TGTGCCAGCTCCGGGACAGGGAATTACGAGCAGTACTTC
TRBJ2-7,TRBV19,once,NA,CASSAADRPSYEQYF,TGTGCCAGTAGTGCAGCTGACAGGCCGTCCTACGAGCAGTACTTC